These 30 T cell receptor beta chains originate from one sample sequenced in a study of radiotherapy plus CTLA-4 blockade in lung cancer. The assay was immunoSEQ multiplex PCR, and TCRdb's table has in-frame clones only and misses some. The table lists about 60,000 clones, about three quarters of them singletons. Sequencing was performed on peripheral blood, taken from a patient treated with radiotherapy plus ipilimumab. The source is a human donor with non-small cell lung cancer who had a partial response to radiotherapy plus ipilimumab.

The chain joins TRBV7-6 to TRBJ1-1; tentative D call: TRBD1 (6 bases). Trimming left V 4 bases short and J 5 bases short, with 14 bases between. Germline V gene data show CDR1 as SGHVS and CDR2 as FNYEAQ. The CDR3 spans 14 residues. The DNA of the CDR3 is TGTGCCAGCAGCTCTGGACAGTTGGGTACTGAAGCTTTCTTT. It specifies CASSSGQLGTEAFF.

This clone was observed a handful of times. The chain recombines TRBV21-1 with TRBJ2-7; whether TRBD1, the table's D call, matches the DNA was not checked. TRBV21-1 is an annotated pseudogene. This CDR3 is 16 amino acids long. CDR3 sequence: CASSKETGESSYEQYF. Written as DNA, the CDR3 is TGTGCCAGCAGCAAAGAGACAGGGGAAAGTTCCTACGAGCAGTACTTC.

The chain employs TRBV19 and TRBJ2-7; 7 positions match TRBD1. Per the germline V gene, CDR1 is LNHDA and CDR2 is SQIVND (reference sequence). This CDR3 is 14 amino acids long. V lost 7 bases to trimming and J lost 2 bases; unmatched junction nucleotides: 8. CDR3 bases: TGTGCCAGTACTTCGACAGGGAAACCCTACGAGCAGTACTTC. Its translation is CASTSTGKPYEQYF.

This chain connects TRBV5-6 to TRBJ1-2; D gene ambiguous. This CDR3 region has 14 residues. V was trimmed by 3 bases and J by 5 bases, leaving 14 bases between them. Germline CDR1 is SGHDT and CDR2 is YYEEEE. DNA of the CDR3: TGTGCCAGCAGCTCAAGGTCCCTGGAGTATGGCTACACCTTC. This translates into CASSSRSLEYGYTF.

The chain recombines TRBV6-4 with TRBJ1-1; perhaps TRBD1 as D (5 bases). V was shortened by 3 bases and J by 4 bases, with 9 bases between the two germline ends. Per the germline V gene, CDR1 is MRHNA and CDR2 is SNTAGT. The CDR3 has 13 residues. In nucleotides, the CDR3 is TGTGCCAGCAGTGAGGGGGGTAGCACTGAAGCTTTCTTT. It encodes CASSEGGSTEAFF.

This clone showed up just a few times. Here the CDR3 reads CASSLGGGTQYF. CDR3 nucleotide sequence: TGTGCCAGCAGCTTAGGGGGGGGCACGCAGTATTTT. The genes are TRBV11-2 and TRBJ2-3; tentatively, D is TRBD2 (7 bases). V lost 1 base, J lost 9 bases, and 8 bases lay in between. Germline V gene sequence: CDR1 SGHAT, CDR2 FQNNGV. The CDR3 is 12 amino acids. Drawing the rest from reference TRBV11-2 and TRBJ2-3, the complete variable domain is EAGVAQSPRYKIIEKRQSVAFWCNPISGHATLYWYQQILGQGPKLLIQFQNNGVVDDSQLPKDRFSAERLKGVDSTLKIQPAKLEDSAVYLCASSLGGGTQYFGPGTRLTVL.

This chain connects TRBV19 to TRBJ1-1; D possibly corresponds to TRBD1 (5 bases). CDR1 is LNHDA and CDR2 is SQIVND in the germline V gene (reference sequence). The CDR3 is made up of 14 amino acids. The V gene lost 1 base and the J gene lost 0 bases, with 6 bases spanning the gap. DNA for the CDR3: TGTGCCAGTAGTATAGGACAGATGAACACTGAAGCTTTCTTT. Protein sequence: CASSIGQMNTEAFF. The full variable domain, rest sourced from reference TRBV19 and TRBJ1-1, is DGGITQSPKYLFRKEGQNVTLSCEQNLNHDAMYWYRQDPGQGLRLIYYSQIVNDFQKGDIAEGYSVSREKKESFPLTVTSAQKNPTAFYLCASSIGQMNTEAFFGQGTRLTVV.

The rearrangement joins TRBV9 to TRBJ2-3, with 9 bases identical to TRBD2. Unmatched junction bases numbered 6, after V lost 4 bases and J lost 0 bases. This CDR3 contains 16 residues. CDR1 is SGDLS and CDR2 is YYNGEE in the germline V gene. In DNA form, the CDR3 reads TGTGCCAGCAGCACCCAGCGGGGGGAAAGCACAGATACGCAGTATTTT. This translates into CASSTQRGESTDTQYF.

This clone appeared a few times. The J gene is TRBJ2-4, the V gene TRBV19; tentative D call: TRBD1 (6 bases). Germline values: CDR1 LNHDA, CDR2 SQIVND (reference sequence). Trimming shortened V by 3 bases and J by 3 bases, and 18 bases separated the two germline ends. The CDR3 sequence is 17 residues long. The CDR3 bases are TGTGCCAGTAGTATTTTAGCCTTCGAGGGGGTCAAAAACATTCAGTACTTC. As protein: CASSILAFEGVKNIQYF.

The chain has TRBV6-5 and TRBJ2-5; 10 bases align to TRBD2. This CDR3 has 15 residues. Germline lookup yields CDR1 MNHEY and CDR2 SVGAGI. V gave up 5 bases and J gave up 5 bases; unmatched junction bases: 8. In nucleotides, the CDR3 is TGTGCCAGCAGTGGAACCGGGACTAGCGATGAGACCCAGTACTTC. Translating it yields CASSGTGTSDETQYF.

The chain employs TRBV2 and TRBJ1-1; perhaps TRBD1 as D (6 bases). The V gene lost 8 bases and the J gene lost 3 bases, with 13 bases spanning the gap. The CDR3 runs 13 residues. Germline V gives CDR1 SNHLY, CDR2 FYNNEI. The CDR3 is CASGGSSYTEAFF. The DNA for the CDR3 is TGTGCCAGCGGGGGCTCTTCGTACACTGAAGCTTTCTTT. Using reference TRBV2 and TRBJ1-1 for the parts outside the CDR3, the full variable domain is EPEVTQTPSHQVTQMGQEVILRCVPISNHLYFYWYRQILGQKVEFLVSFYNNEISEKSEIFDDQFSVERPDGSNFTLKIRSTKLEDSAMYFCASGGSSYTEAFFGQGTRLTVV.

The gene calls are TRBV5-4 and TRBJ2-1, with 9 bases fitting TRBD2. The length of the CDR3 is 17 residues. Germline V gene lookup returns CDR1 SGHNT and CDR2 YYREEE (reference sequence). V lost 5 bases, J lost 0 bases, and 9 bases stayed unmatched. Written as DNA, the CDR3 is TGTGCCAGCAGGACAGTAGCGGGGGAAAACTCCTACAATGAGCAGTTCTTC. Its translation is CASRTVAGENSYNEQFF.

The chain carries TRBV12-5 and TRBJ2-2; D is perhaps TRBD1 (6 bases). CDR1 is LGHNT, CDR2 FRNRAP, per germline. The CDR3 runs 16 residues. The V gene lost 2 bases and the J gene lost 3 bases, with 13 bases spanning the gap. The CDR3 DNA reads TGTGCTAGTGGTTTGAGCCAGGGGTTGGACACCGGGGAGCTGTTTTTT. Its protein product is CASGLSQGLDTGELFF.

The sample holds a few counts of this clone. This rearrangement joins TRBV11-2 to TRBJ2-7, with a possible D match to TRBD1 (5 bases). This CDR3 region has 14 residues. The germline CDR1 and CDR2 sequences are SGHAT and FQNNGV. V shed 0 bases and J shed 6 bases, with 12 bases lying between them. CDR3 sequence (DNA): TGTGCCAGCAGCTTAGACTACAGGTTTCGCGAGCAGTACTTC. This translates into CASSLDYRFREQYF.

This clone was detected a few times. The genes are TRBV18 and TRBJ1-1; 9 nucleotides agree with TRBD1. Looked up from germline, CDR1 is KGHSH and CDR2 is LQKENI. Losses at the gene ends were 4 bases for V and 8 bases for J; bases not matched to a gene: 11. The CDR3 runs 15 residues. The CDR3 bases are TGTGCCAGCTCACAAGGGACAGGGTTCTCGGAGGAAGCTTTCTTT. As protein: CASSQGTGFSEEAFF.

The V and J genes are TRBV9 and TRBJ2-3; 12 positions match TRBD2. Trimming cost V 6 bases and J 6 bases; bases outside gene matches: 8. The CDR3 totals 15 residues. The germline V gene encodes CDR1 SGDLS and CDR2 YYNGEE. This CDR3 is CASKKSLAGGDTQYF. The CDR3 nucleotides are TGTGCCAGCAAAAAAAGCCTAGCGGGGGGGGATACGCAGTATTTT.

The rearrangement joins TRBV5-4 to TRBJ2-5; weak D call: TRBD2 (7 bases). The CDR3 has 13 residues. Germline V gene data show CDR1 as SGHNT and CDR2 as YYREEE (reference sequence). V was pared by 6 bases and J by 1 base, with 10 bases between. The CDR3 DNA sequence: TGTGCCAGCACCGCGGGGGCCCAAGAGACCCAGTACTTC. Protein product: CASTAGAQETQYF.

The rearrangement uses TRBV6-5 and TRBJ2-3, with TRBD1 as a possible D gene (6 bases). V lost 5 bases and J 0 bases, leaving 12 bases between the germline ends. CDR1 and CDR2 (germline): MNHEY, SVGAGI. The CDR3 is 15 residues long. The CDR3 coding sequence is TGTGCCAGCAGTGGGACACGATCTAGCACAGATACGCAGTATTTT. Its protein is CASSGTRSSTDTQYF.

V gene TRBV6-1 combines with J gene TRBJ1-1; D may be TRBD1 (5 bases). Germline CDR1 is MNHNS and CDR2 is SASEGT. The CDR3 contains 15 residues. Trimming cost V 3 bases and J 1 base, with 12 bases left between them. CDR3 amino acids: CASSDYRRGNTEAFF. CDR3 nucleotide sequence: TGTGCCAGCAGTGACTATCGAAGGGGGAACACTGAAGCTTTCTTT.

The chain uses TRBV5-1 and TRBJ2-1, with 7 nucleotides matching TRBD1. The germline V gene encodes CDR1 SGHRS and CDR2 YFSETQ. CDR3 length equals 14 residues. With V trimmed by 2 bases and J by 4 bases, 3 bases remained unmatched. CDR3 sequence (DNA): TGCGCCAGCAGCTTTGGGGACAGTTACAATGAGCAGTTCTTC. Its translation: CASSFGDSYNEQFF. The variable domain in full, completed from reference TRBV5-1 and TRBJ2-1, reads KAGVTQTPRYLIKTRGQQVTLSCSPISGHRSVSWYQQTPGQGLQFLFEYFSETQRNKGNFPGRFSGRQFSNSRSEMNVSTLELGDSALYLCASSFGDSYNEQFFGPGTRLTVL.

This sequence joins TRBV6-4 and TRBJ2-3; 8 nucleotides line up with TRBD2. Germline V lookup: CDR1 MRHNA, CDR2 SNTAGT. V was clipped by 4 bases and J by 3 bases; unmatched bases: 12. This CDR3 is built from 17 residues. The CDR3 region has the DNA TGTGCCAGCAGTGGGCCGGGGGGGCGGAGCTGGACAGATACGCAGTATTTT. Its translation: CASSGPGGRSWTDTQYF.

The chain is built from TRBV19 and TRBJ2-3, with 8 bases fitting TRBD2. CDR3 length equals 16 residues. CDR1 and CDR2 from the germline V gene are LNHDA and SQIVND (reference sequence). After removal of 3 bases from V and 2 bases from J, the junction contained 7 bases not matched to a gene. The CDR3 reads CASSMGGSGDTDTQYF. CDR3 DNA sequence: TGTGCCAGTAGTATGGGTGGTAGCGGGGACACAGATACGCAGTATTTT.

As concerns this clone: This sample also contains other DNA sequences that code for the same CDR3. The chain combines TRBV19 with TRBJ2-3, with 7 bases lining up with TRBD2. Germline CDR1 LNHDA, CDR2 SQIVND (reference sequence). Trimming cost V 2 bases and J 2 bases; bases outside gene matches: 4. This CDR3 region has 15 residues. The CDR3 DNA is TGTGCCAGTAGTATACTAGCGGCGCCCACAGATACGCAGTATTTT. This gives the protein CASSILAAPTDTQYF.

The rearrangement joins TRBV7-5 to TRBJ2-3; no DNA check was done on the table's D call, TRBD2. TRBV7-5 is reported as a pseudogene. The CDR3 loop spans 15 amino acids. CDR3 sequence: CVSSRGGAFTDTQYF. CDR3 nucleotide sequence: TGTGTCAGTTCGAGGGGGGGGGCCTTCACAGATACGCAGTATTTT.

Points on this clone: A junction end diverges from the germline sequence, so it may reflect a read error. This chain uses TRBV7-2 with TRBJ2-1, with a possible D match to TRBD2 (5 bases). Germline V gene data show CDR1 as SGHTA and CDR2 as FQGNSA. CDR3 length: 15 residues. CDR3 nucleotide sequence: TGTGCCAGCACCTTAATGGCGGGCGACTACAATGAGCAGTTCTTC. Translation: CASTLMAGDYNEQFF. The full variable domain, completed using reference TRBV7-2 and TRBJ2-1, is GAGVSQSPSNKVTEKGKDVELRCDPISGHTALYWYRQSLGQGLEFLIYFQGNSAPDKSGLPSDRFSAERTGGSVSTLTIQRTQQEDSAVYLCASTLMAGDYNEQFFGPGTRLTVL.

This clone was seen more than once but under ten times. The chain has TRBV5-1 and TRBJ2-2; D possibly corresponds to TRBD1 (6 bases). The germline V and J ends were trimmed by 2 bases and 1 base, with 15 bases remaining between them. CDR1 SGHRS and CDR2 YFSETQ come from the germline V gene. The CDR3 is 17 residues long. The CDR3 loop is CASSFIRQGWNTGELFF. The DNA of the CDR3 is TGCGCCAGCAGCTTCATACGTCAGGGGTGGAACACCGGGGAGCTGTTTTTT.

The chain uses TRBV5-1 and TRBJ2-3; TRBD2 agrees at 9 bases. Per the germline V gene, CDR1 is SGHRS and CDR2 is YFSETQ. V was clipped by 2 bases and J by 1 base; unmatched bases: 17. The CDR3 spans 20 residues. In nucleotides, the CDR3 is TGCGCCAGCAGCTTCCGGGATAGCGGGGGCCTCAGGAGTGGCACAGATACGCAGTATTTT. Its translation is CASSFRDSGGLRSGTDTQYF.

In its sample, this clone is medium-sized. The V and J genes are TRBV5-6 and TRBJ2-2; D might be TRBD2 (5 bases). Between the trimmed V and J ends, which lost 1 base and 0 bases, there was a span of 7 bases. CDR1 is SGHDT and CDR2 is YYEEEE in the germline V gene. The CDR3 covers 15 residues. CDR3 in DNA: TGTGCCAGCAGCTTGAGAGGGACGAACACCGGGGAGCTGTTTTTT. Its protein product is CASSLRGTNTGELFF.

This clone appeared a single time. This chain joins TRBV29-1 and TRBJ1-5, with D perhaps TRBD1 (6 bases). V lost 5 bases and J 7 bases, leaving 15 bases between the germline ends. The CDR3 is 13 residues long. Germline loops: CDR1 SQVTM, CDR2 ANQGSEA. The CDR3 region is CSVKLGARQPQHF. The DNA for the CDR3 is TGCAGCGTTAAATTGGGGGCAAGACAGCCCCAGCATTTT.

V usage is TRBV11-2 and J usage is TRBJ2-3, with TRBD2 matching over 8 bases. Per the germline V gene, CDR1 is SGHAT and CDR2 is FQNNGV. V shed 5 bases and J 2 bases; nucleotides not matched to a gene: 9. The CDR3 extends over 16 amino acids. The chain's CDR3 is CASSAGRGASTDTQYF. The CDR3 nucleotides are TGTGCCAGCAGCGCCGGGCGGGGGGCGTCCACAGATACGCAGTATTTT.